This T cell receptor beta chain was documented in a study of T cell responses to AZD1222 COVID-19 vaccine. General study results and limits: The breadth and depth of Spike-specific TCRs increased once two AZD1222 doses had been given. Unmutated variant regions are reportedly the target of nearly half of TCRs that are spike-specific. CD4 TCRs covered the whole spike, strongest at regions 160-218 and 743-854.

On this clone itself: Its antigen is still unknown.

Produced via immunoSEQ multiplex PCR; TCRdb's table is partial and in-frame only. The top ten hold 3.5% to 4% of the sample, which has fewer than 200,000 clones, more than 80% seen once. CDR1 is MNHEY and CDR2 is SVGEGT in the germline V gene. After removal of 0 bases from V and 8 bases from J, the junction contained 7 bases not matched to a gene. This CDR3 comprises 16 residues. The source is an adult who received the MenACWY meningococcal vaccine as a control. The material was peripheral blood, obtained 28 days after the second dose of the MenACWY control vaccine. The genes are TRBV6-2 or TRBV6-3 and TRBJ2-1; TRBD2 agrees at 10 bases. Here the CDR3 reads CASSYSTSGRVDEQFF. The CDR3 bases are TGTGCCAGCAGTTACTCGACCAGCGGGAGGGTTGATGAGCAGTTCTTC.